The 7 T cell receptor beta chains below come from one sample, sequenced in a study of post-analysis software for immune sequencing data (dated by TCRdb to 2014 to 2015). The investigation overall reported the following: Significantly higher frequencies in patients than in controls were found for about 5 TRBV segments, including TRBV5-6, TRBV5-1 and TRBV20-1.

Libraries were constructed by PCR. Sequencing instrument: Illumina HiSeq 2500. To reduce PCR and sequencing biases, unique molecular identifiers were built into the TCR beta cDNA libraries. TCRdb trimmed the raw reads at Q25, called clones with MiXCR and kept productive beta chains. When rows share a CDR3 protein, they turn into one entry using the most common DNA and genes. The sample profile shows 740,000 or so distinct CDR3 sequences; roughly 50% of them were found once. Of the sample, under 6% is held by the ten largest clones. These receptors have no identified antigens. The sequencing input was blood. These receptors all stem from a girl aged 5 to 17 with multiple sclerosis.

In this sample, this clonotype turned up once. The chain has TRBV13 and TRBJ2-6; D may be TRBD2 (5 bases). Germline CDR1 and CDR2: PRHDT and FYEKMQ (reference sequence). Trimming pared 3 bases from V and 0 bases from J, leaving 12 bases between. The CDR3 spans 17 residues. CDR3 sequence: CASSLTRALSGANVLTF. Here the CDR3 DNA reads TGTGCCAGCAGCTTGACGAGGGCCCTCTCTGGGGCCAACGTCCTGACTTTC.

This chain connects TRBV6-5 to TRBJ2-4, with D possibly TRBD2 on 6 matching bases. The germline V gene has CDR1 MNHEY and CDR2 SVGAGI. The CDR3 contains 16 residues. V shed 5 bases and J shed 1 base, with 15 bases lying between them. CDR3 loop: CASSRSGVGAKNIQYF. Written as DNA, the CDR3 is TGTGCCAGCAGTCGATCGGGGGTAGGGGCCAAAAACATTCAGTACTTC.

This clonotype has only a few counts. The CDR3 DNA sequence: TGCAGCCACCTCGGGGGTGGGCAAGAGACCCAGTACTTC. This codes for CSHLGGGQETQYF. The genes are TRBV20-1 and TRBJ2-5, with TRBD2 as a possible D gene (6 bases). Germline V gene data show CDR1 as DFQATT and CDR2 as SNEGSKA (reference sequence). The CDR3 is 13 residues long.

The chain is built from TRBV6-5 and TRBJ1-2; 7 bases are shared with TRBD1. Germline CDR1 reads MNHEY; CDR2 reads SVGAGI. The CDR3 runs to 11 residues. The V and J ends lost 5 bases and 13 bases, in that order; junction bases with no gene match: 7. The CDR3 DNA reads as TGTGCCAGCAGTACCGGGACAGTAATCACCTTC. It is translated as CASSTGTVITF.

This clonotype was observed a few times. The V call is TRBV29-1, the J call TRBJ2-1, with TRBD2 matching 10 bases. Germline CDR1 reads SQVTM; CDR2 reads ANQGSEA. The CDR3 runs 18 residues. J gave up 2 bases and V 4 bases, and 14 bases lay outside the gene matches. CDR3 amino acids: CSVVWLAGDLTAYNEQFF. The CDR3, as DNA: TGCAGCGTTGTTTGGCTAGCGGGAGATCTTACCGCCTACAATGAGCAGTTCTTC.

The chain combines TRBV5-1 with TRBJ2-1; 10 bases map to TRBD2. Looked up from germline, CDR1 is SGHRS and CDR2 is YFSETQ. CDR3 length equals 16 residues. The V gene end was trimmed by 3 bases and the J gene end by 6 bases; junction bases not matched to a gene: 9. CDR3 residues: CASSSQVAGGRNEQFF. For the CDR3, the DNA is TGCGCCAGCAGCTCCCAGGTAGCGGGGGGACGCAATGAGCAGTTCTTC.

The rearrangement joins TRBV28 to TRBJ2-1; D is possibly TRBD2 (6 bases). The CDR3 length is 15 residues. CDR1 and CDR2 from the germline V gene are MDHEN and SYDVKM. Trimming pared 6 bases from V and 0 bases from J, leaving 12 bases between. CDR3 region: CASRLGLISYNEQFF. The CDR3 DNA follows: TGTGCCAGCAGGCTGGGACTGATCTCCTACAATGAGCAGTTCTTC.